This T cell receptor beta chain was documented in a study of T cell repertoires in cytomegalovirus infection. Overall study: Both CMV infection and a matching HLA type were indicated by public TCR beta signatures.

MiXCR, applied by TCRdb to the reads, yields one record per CDR3 protein. The sample has 650,000 to 850,000 distinct CDR3 sequences; around 29% are singletons. The sample holds a few counts of this clonotype. Its antigen is not identified. This clonotype was obtained from a human donor in good health (CMV status not recorded). Some clones in this sample may be carry-over from other donors' samples. The sequencing here drew on cultured CD8+ T cells from PBMCs, taken from culture after CMV antigen stimulation.

CDR3 loop: CASSPTAPQETQYF. The CDR3 DNA reads as TGTGCCAGCAGCCCGACTGCCCCCCAAGAGACCCAGTACTTC. The chain links TRBV7-9 to TRBJ2-5; no clear D gene. The CDR3 covers 14 residues. In germline, CDR1 is SEHNR, CDR2 FQNEAQ (reference sequence). The V end lost 5 bases, the J end lost 1 base, and 11 bases lay between the germline ends.